Following are 20 T cell receptor beta chains from one sample sequenced in a study of blood T cell repertoires in COVID-19 (dated by TCRdb to 2018 to 2020). The library was built by means of the immunoSEQ multiplex PCR assay. TCRdb stores this immuneACCESS table with in-frame sequences only. Part of the clones is absent; in the studies checked, under half of the shortfall reflects unresolved V genes, and no reason is known for the rest. This sample holds 450,000 or so clones; 89% were observed only once. Jointly, the top ten make up roughly 1% of the sample. The specimen sequenced was peripheral blood. These receptors were taken from a man aged 18 to 29 with COVID-19, enrolled during active disease.

The chain uses TRBV7-9 and TRBJ1-6; the match to TRBD1 covers 9 bases. V was clipped by 5 bases and J by 6 bases; unmatched bases: 5. This CDR3 has 15 amino acids. Looked up from germline, CDR1 is SEHNR and CDR2 is FQNEAQ (reference sequence). CDR3 nucleotides: TGTGCCAGCAGCAAGGACAGGGGACTTAATTCACCCCTCCACTTT. As protein: CASSKDRGLNSPLHF.

The rearrangement links TRBV24-1 to TRBJ2-2; TRBD1 is a possible D gene (7 bases). CDR1 is KGHDR, CDR2 SFDVKD, per germline. The germline V and J ends were trimmed by 6 bases and 5 bases, with 21 bases remaining between them. The CDR3 length is 17 residues. The CDR3 is CATSQTRGGGLTGELFF. The CDR3 bases are TGTGCCACCAGTCAGACCCGAGGAGGGGGCTTAACCGGGGAGCTGTTTTTT.

V and J are TRBV7-9 and TRBJ2-2, with a weak D call TRBD2 (5 bases). The germline V gene encodes CDR1 SEHNR and CDR2 FQNEAQ (reference sequence). CDR3 length: 13 residues. V lost 4 bases to trimming and J lost 6 bases, with 9 bases between them. This chain's CDR3 is CASSYAGAGELFF. In nucleotides, the CDR3 is TGTGCCAGCAGCTACGCCGGGGCCGGGGAGCTGTTTTTT. The full variable domain, completed using reference TRBV7-9 and TRBJ2-2, is DTGVSQNPRHKITKRGQNVTFRCDPISEHNRLYWYRQTLGQGPEFLTYFQNEAQLEKSRLLSDRFSAERPKGSFSTLEIQRTEQGDSAMYLCASSYAGAGELFFGEGSRLTVL.

The chain joins TRBV5-1 to TRBJ2-1; D gene unclear. V was pared by 4 bases and J by 5 bases, with 13 bases between. CDR1 SGHRS and CDR2 YFSETQ come from the germline V gene. The CDR3 covers 14 residues. As DNA, the CDR3 is TGCGCCAGCAGCCCGACCGGAGAAGACAATGAGCAGTTCTTC. It translates to CASSPTGEDNEQFF.

V and J are TRBV7-9 and TRBJ2-5; D is unresolved. The germline V and J ends were trimmed by 2 bases and 2 bases, with 9 bases remaining between them. Looked up from germline, CDR1 is SEHNR and CDR2 is FQNEAQ (reference sequence). This CDR3 is 14 amino acids long. The CDR3 DNA follows: TGTGCCAGCAGCTTATTAGGCGGTCAAGAGACCCAGTACTTC. Amino acids: CASSLLGGQETQYF.

This clone was observed a single time. The rearrangement joins TRBV6-4 to TRBJ2-3; 10 nucleotides agree with TRBD2. Germline trimming cut 5 bases from V and 3 bases from J; bases unmatched to any gene: 8. Germline CDR1 MRHNA, CDR2 SNTAGT. This CDR3 contains 16 residues. The CDR3 sequence is CASSPSAGGVTDTQYF. The CDR3 bases are TGTGCCAGCAGTCCCTCAGCGGGAGGGGTTACAGATACGCAGTATTTT.

This chain connects TRBV6-1 to TRBJ1-5; D not certain. Deletions cut 1 base from V and 3 bases from J, with 7 bases between. The CDR3 is 14 amino acids. Looked up from germline, CDR1 is MNHNS and CDR2 is SASEGT. Written as DNA, the CDR3 is TGTGCCAGCAGTGAAGGTGGCCACAATCAGCCCCAGCATTTT. It is translated as CASSEGGHNQPQHF.

This clone was picked up one time. The rearrangement joins TRBV27 to TRBJ1-6; D may be TRBD1 (5 bases). The CDR3 runs to 15 residues. The ends were cut back, 7 bases at V and 2 bases at J, with 12 bases in the middle. Germline V gene sequence: CDR1 MNHEY, CDR2 SMNVEV (reference sequence). The CDR3 sequence: CASMGGLTYNSPLHF. The DNA of the CDR3 is TGTGCCAGCATGGGGGGGTTGACCTATAATTCACCCCTCCACTTT.

The V gene is TRBV7-9, the J gene TRBJ2-2, with D possibly being TRBD2 (6 bases). Trimming took 6 bases from V and 3 from J, leaving 14 bases between them. This CDR3 has 15 amino acids. Per germline, CDR1 SEHNR and CDR2 FQNEAQ (reference sequence). In DNA, the CDR3 is TGTGCCAGCAGGATTGGGGGGACCTACACCGGGGAGCTGTTTTTT. This codes for CASRIGGTYTGELFF. Full variable domain (outside the CDR3, taken from reference TRBV7-9 and TRBJ2-2): DTGVSQNPRHKITKRGQNVTFRCDPISEHNRLYWYRQTLGQGPEFLTYFQNEAQLEKSRLLSDRFSAERPKGSFSTLEIQRTEQGDSAMYLCASRIGGTYTGELFFGEGSRLTVL.

The CDR3 is CASSQLPTGDTEAFF. CDR3 sequence (DNA): TGCGCCAGCAGCCAATTACCTACAGGGGACACTGAAGCTTTCTTT. The chain combines TRBV4-1 with TRBJ1-1; 7 bases agree with TRBD1. This CDR3 region has 15 residues. V dropped 2 bases and J dropped 3; count of bases not matched to a gene: 6. Germline V gene data show CDR1 as MGHRA and CDR2 as YSYEKL.

DNA for the CDR3: TGTGCCAGCAGTTCACAGGGACAGCAAGAGACCCAGTACTTC. Translated: CASSSQGQQETQYF. J is TRBJ2-5 and V is TRBV6-5; 7 nucleotides match TRBD1. Germline V gene sequence: CDR1 MNHEY, CDR2 SVGAGI. Unmatched junction bases numbered 4, after V lost 4 bases and J lost 2 bases. The CDR3 has 14 amino acids.

In this sample, this clone turned up once. The chain recombines TRBV27 with TRBJ1-3; D possibly corresponds to TRBD1 (5 bases). Trimming took 5 bases from V and 0 from J, leaving 11 bases between them. The V gene's germline CDR1 is MNHEY and CDR2 SMNVEV (reference sequence). This CDR3 is built from 15 residues. CDR3 region: CASSPYRNSGNTIYF. CDR3 DNA sequence: TGTGCCAGCAGTCCGTACAGGAACTCTGGAAACACCATATATTTT.

The rearrangement uses TRBV28 and TRBJ2-1; 11 bases are a match to TRBD2. CDR1 and CDR2 from the germline V gene are MDHEN and SYDVKM. The CDR3 has 15 residues. Germline trimming cut 5 bases from V and 7 bases from J; bases unmatched to any gene: 7. The CDR3, as DNA: TGTGCCAGCAGTCCGTCTAGCGGGGGGCTGAATGAGCAGTTCTTC. Its protein is CASSPSSGGLNEQFF.

This chain joins TRBV5-1 and TRBJ2-1; 13 nucleotides align to TRBD2. The germline V gene encodes CDR1 SGHRS and CDR2 YFSETQ. This CDR3 has 17 amino acids. Trimming cost V 4 bases and J 7 bases; bases outside gene matches: 11. The DNA for the CDR3 is TGCGCCAGCAGCCCCCGGACTAGCGGGGGTTTAGAAAATGAGCAGTTCTTC. Its protein is CASSPRTSGGLENEQFF.

This clone showed up just once. The chain combines TRBV27 with TRBJ1-1; the D is unclear. CDR1 and CDR2 from the germline V gene are MNHEY and SMNVEV (reference sequence). Trimming shortened V by 4 bases and J by 5 bases, and 14 bases separated the two germline ends. The CDR3 totals 14 residues. The chain's CDR3 is CASSYLPESTEAFF. CDR3 DNA sequence: TGTGCCAGCAGTTATCTCCCGGAGAGTACTGAAGCTTTCTTT.

The CDR3 nucleotides are TGTGCCAGCACCTATCTAGTAAAAGGGGGTACCAATGAGCAGTTCTTC. It encodes CASTYLVKGGTNEQFF. The chain carries TRBV6-6 and TRBJ2-1, with D maybe TRBD1 (6 bases). The CDR3 length is 16 residues. Germline V gene lookup returns CDR1 MNHNY and CDR2 SVGAGI (reference sequence). Trimming removed 7 bases from V and 6 bases from J, with 22 bases in between.

The chain uses TRBV5-4 and TRBJ2-1; 8 bases fit TRBD2. The junction had 14 bases not matched to a gene; V was cut back by 3 bases and J by 9 bases. The CDR3 runs 16 residues. Germline CDR1 SGHNT, CDR2 YYREEE (reference sequence). DNA for the CDR3: TGTGCCAGCAGCTCCGCCGCGAGCGGGAGAATCACTGAGCAGTTCTTC. Translated, it gives CASSSAASGRITEQFF.

The rearrangement links TRBV19 to TRBJ2-1, with 7 bases aligning to TRBD1. CDR3 length: 16 residues. With 0 bases clipped from V and 3 bases from J, the junction kept 5 bases outside the gene matches. The germline gives CDR1 LNHDA, CDR2 SQIVND (reference sequence). The CDR3 region has the DNA TGTGCCAGTAGTATAGATGGGGACAGAGTCTACAATGAGCAGTTCTTC. It yields the protein CASSIDGDRVYNEQFF.

The table lists this clone with a count of one. The V call is TRBV5-1, the J call TRBJ2-1; 11 nucleotides line up with TRBD2. The V gene's germline CDR1 is SGHRS and CDR2 YFSETQ. The CDR3 loop spans 15 amino acids. The V and J ends lost 1 base and 5 bases, in that order; junction bases with no gene match: 2. The CDR3 loop reads CASSLPSGGNNEQFF. CDR3 nucleotides: TGCGCCAGCAGCTTGCCTAGCGGGGGGAACAATGAGCAGTTCTTC.

The chain is built from TRBV2 and TRBJ2-7; 10 nucleotides agree with TRBD2. Germline CDR1 and CDR2: SNHLY and FYNNEI. The CDR3 length is 15 residues. Losses at the gene ends were 5 bases for V and 4 bases for J; bases not matched to a gene: 8. CDR3 bases: TGTGCCAGCAGTAGAACCGGGACTAGCGAGTACGAGCAGTACTTC. Its protein product is CASSRTGTSEYEQYF.